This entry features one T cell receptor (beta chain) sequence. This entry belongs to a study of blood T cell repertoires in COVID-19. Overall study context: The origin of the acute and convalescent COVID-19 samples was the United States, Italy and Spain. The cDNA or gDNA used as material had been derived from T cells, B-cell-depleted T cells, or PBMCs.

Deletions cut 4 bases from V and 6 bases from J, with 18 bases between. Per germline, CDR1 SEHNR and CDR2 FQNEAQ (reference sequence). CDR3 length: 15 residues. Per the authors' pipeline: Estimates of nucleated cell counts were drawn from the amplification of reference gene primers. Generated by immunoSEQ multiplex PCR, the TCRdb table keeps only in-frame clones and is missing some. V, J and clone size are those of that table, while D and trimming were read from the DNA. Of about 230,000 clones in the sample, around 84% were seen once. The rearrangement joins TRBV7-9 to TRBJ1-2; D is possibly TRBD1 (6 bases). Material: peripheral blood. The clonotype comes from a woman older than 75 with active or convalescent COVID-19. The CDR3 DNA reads TGTGCCAGCAGCTCGCAGGGGACACCTACACATGGCTACACCTTC. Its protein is CASSSQGTPTHGYTF.